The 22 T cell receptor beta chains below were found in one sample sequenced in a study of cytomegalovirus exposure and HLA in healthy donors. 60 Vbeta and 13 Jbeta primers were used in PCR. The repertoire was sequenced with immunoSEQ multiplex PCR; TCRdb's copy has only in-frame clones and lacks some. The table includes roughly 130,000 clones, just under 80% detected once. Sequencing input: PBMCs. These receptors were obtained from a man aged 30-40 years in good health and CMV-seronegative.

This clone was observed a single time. For the CDR3, the DNA is TGTGCCAGCAGTGGGCCCGGGACTAGCGGGAGGAACAATGAGCAGTTCTTC. It translates to CASSGPGTSGRNNEQFF. The rearrangement uses TRBV28 and TRBJ2-1; 15 bases align to TRBD2. V shed 5 bases, J shed 5 bases, and the junction held 7 bases outside the gene matches. Germline values: CDR1 MDHEN, CDR2 SYDVKM. CDR3 length: 17 residues.

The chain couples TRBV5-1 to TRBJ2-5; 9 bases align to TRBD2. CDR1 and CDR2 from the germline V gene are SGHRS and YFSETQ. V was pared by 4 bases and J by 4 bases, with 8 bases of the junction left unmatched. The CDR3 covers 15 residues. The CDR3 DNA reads TGCGCCAGCAGCCAGCGGGAGGCCGGGGCAGAGACCCAGTACTTC. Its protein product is CASSQREAGAETQYF.

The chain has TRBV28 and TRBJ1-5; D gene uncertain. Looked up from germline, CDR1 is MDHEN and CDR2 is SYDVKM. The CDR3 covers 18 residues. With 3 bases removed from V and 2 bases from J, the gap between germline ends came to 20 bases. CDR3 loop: CASSLSLLREVGNQPQHF. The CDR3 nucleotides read TGTGCCAGCAGTTTGTCTCTATTAAGGGAGGTCGGCAATCAGCCCCAGCATTTT.

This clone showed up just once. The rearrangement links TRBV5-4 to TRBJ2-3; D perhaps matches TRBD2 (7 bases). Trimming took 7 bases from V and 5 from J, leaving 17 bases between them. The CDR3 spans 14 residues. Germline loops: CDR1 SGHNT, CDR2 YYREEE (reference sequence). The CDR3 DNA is TGTGCCAGCCGAACCCGGGGGGCGAGAGATACGCAGTATTTT. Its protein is CASRTRGARDTQYF.

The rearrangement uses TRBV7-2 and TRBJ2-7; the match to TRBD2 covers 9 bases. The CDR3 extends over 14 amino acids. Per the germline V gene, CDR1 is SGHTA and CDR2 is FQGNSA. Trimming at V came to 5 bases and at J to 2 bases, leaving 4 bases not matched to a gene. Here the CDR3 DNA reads TGTGCCAGCAGCAAGACTAGCGGTGCCTACGAGCAGTACTTC. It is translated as CASSKTSGAYEQYF.

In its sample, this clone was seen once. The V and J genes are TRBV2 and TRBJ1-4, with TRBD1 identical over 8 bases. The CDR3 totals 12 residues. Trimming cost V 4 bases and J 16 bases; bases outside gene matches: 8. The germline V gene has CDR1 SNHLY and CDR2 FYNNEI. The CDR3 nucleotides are TGTGCCAGCAGTGCAGGACAGGGTTTTAGGTTTTTT. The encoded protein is CASSAGQGFRFF.

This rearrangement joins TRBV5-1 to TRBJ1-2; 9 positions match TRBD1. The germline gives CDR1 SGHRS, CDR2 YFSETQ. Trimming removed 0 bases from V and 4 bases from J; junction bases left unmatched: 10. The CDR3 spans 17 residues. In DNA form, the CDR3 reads TGCGCCAGCAGCTTGGCCTTGGTGACAGGGGGAAGCTATGGCTACACCTTC. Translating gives CASSLALVTGGSYGYTF.

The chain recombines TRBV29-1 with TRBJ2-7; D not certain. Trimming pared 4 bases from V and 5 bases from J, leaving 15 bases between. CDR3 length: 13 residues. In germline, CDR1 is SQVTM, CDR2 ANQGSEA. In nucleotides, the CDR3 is TGCAGCGTTGGTCGTGCTCCTGCGGACGAGCAGTACTTC. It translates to CSVGRAPADEQYF.

CDR3 residues: CASRPSWDSQAFF. The CDR3 DNA reads TGTGCCAGCAGACCTTCTTGGGACAGTCAAGCTTTCTTT. The V gene is TRBV5-8, the J gene TRBJ1-1, with 7 bases matching TRBD1. Trimming removed 5 bases from V and 9 bases from J; junction bases left unmatched: 10. The germline V gene has CDR1 SGHTS and CDR2 YDEGEE. The CDR3 length is 13 residues.

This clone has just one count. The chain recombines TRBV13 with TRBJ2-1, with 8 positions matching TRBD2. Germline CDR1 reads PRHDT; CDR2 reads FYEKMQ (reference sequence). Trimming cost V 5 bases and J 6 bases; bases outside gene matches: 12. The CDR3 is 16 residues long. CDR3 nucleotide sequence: TGTGCCAGCAGCGCCACGGGACTAGGGTTTTTCAATGAGCAGTTCTTC. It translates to CASSATGLGFFNEQFF.

CDR3 residues: CASSLAGTGSPPLHF. DNA for the CDR3: TGTGCCAGCAGCTTAGCCGGGACAGGGTCTCCACCCCTCCACTTT. V is TRBV11-1 and J is TRBJ1-6; 9 bases match TRBD1. Germline values: CDR1 SGHAT, CDR2 FQDESV (reference sequence). CDR3 length: 15 amino acids. Trimming removed 0 bases from V and 11 bases from J; junction bases left unmatched: 5.

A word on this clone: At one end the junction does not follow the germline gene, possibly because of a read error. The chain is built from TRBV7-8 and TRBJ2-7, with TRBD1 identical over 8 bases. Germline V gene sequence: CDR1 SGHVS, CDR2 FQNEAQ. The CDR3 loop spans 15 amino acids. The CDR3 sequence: CASRGLSLLSYEQYF. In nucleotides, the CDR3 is TGTGCAAGCAGGGGGCTCTCTCTGCTATCCTACGAGCAGTACTTC.

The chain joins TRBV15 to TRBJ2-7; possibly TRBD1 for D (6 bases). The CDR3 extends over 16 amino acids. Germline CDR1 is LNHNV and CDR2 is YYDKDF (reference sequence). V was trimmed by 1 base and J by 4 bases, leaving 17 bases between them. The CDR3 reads CATSRAFTGSIYEQYF. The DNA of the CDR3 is TGTGCCACCAGCAGAGCTTTCACAGGGTCGATTTACGAGCAGTACTTC.

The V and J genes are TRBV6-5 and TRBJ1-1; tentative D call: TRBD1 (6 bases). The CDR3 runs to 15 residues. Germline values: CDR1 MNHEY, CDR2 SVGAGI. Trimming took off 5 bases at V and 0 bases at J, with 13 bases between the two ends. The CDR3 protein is CASSQYRAMNTEAFF. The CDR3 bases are TGTGCCAGCAGTCAATACAGGGCAATGAACACTGAAGCTTTCTTT.

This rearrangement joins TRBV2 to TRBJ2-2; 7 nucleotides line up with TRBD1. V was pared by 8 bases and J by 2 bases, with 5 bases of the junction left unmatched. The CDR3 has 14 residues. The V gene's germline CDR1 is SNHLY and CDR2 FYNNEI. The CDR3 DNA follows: TGTGCCAGCGGCCGGGACAGAAACACCGGGGAGCTGTTTTTT. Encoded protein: CASGRDRNTGELFF.

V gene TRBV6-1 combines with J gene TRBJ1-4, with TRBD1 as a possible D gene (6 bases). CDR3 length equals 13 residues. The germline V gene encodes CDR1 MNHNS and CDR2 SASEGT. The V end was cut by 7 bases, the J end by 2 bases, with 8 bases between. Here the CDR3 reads CASTGQTNEKLFF. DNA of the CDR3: TGTGCCAGCACAGGACAGACTAATGAAAAACTGTTTTTT.

The CDR3 DNA reads TGCGCCAGCAGCTTGCAAACTAGTGGGGAGACCCAGTACTTC. This gives the protein CASSLQTSGETQYF. The chain couples TRBV5-1 to TRBJ2-5, with a tentative D call TRBD2 (5 bases). The CDR3 extends over 14 amino acids. Germline V gene lookup returns CDR1 SGHRS and CDR2 YFSETQ. V was clipped by 1 base and J by 5 bases, with 12 bases between them.

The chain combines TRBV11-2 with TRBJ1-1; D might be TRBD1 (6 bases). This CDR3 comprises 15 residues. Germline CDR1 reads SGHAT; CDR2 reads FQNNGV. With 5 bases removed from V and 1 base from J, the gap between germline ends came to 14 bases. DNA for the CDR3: TGTGCCAGCAGCCCCTACCAACAGGGGAACACTGAAGCTTTCTTT. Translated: CASSPYQQGNTEAFF.

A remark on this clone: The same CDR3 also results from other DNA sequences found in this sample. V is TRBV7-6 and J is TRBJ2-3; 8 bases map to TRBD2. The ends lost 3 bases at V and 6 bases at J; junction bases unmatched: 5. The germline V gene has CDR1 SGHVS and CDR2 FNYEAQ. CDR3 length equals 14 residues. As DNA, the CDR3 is TGTGCCAGCAGCTTGGGACTAGGAGGCGATACGCAGTATTTT. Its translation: CASSLGLGGDTQYF.

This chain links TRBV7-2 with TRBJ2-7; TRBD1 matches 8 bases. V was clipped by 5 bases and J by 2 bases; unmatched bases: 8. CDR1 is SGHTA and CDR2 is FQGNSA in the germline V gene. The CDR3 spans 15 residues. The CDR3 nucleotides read TGTGCCAGCAGCCCCAACCAGGGGGCAGCCTACGAGCAGTACTTC. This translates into CASSPNQGAAYEQYF.

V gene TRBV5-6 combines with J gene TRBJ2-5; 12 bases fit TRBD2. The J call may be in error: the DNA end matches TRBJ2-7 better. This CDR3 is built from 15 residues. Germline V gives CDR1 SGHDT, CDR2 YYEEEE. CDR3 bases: TGTGCCAGCAGCTCGCGACTAGCGGGAGAGGTCGAGCAGTACTTC. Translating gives CASSSRLAGEVEQYF.

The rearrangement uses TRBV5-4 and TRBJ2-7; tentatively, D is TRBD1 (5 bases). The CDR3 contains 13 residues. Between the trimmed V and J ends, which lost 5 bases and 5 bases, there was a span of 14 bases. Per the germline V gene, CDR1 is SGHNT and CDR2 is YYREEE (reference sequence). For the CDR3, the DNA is TGTGCCAGCAGTTCAGGGATGAGGAACGAGCAGTACTTC. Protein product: CASSSGMRNEQYF.